This T cell receptor (beta chain) came from a study of CD8+ T cells in alopecia areata. Study information: Those patients who were treated received oral tofacitinib, which was given at 5 to 10 mg twice daily for moderate-to-severe alopecia areata. Study-wide results and limits: There were also resident alphabeta T cells of normal skin sequenced in scalp samples. Normal scalp showed lower clonality than lesional scalp, especially alopecia totalis/universalis.

Once RNA had been extracted, it was reverse transcribed into cDNA to act as the sequencing template. The method was immunoSEQ multiplex PCR; TCRdb's version includes in-frame clones alone and lacks a portion of them. Of 150,000 or so clones in the sample, about 87% are singletons; the top ten hold over 12%. A remark on this clone: What it binds is not known.

The CDR3 length is 14 residues. The V end was cut by 1 base, the J end by 5 bases, with 10 bases between. Germline-derived CDR1 and CDR2 are SGHNT and YYREEE (reference sequence). The sample here was CD8+ T cells sorted from blood, taken at week 0. The sequence came from a human donor with alopecia areata. The V and J genes are TRBV5-4 and TRBJ2-1, with unresolved D. The CDR3 DNA reads as TGTGCCAGCAGCTTGTGGCCACGACACAATGAGCAGTTCTTC. Residues: CASSLWPRHNEQFF.